Below, 23 T cell receptor beta chains from the same sample are listed, as sequenced in a study of T cell changes during pregnancy in multiple sclerosis. Method: immunoSEQ multiplex PCR; TCRdb's copy keeps in-frame clones and lacks some. The sample lists tens of thousands of clones, around 94% occurring once. Sequenced here: peripheral blood, sampled in the second trimester of pregnancy. Source of these receptors: a female donor in good health, enrolled as a control in a pregnancy study.

The chain couples TRBV6-6 to TRBJ1-1; D is uncertain. Germline values: CDR1 MNHNY, CDR2 SVGAGI (reference sequence). This CDR3 contains 10 residues. V lost 11 bases to trimming and J lost 11 bases, with 15 bases between them. CDR3 nucleotides: TGTGCCTGTCGGAGTGTGGAGGCTTTCTTT. Its protein product is CACRSVEAFF.

This chain connects TRBV5-1 to TRBJ2-5; D is unresolved. Germline CDR1 reads SGHRS; CDR2 reads YFSETQ. CDR3 size: 14 residues. Trimming cost V 0 bases and J 2 bases, with 8 bases left between them. The CDR3 nucleotides are TGCGCCAGCAGCTTGGGCAGTCCTCAAGAGACCCAGTACTTC. It yields the protein CASSLGSPQETQYF.

The chain links TRBV29-1 to TRBJ2-3; D remains ambiguous. Germline CDR1 and CDR2: SQVTM and ANQGSEA. This CDR3 comprises 13 residues. Between the trimmed V and J ends, which lost 6 bases and 2 bases, there was a span of 12 bases. The DNA of the CDR3 is TGCAGCGTCGTTACACGGGTCACAGATACGCAGTATTTT. The encoded protein is CSVVTRVTDTQYF.

This clone was counted a single time. This chain uses TRBV5-1 with TRBJ2-1, with 7 bases lining up with TRBD2. Trimming removed 1 base from V and 7 bases from J; junction bases left unmatched: 8. The CDR3 is 15 residues long. Germline V lookup: CDR1 SGHRS, CDR2 YFSETQ. CDR3: CASSLFSLGGNEQFF. CDR3 nucleotide sequence: TGCGCCAGCAGCTTGTTTTCACTCGGGGGGAATGAGCAGTTCTTC.

The rearrangement links TRBV28 to TRBJ1-2, with a weak D call TRBD1 (6 bases). The CDR3 is made up of 15 amino acids. Deletions cut 4 bases from V and 6 bases from J, with 18 bases between. Germline V CDR1 and CDR2: MDHEN, SYDVKM. The CDR3 DNA follows: TGTGCCAGCAGTTACGGGGGGCTAGAAAGGCATGGCTACACCTTC. Encoded protein: CASSYGGLERHGYTF.

The genes are TRBV28 and TRBJ2-2; 9 bases map to TRBD1. Germline-derived CDR1 and CDR2 are MDHEN and SYDVKM. This CDR3 contains 15 residues. The V gene end was trimmed by 6 bases and the J gene end by 2 bases; junction bases not matched to a gene: 4. The CDR3 here is CASRTGQGNTGELFF. CDR3 sequence (DNA): TGTGCCAGCAGAACGGGACAGGGAAACACCGGGGAGCTGTTTTTT.

This rearrangement joins TRBV4-2 to TRBJ2-5; 10 bases map to TRBD2. Germline V CDR1 and CDR2: LGHNA, YNFKEQ. V trimming: 3 bases; J trimming: 3 bases; junction bases outside the gene matches: 10. The CDR3 consists of 17 residues. CDR3 sequence reads: CASSQKKTGTSEETQYF. The DNA for the CDR3 is TGTGCCAGCAGCCAGAAAAAAACCGGGACTAGCGAAGAGACCCAGTACTTC.

The V gene is TRBV7-2, the J gene TRBJ2-1; TRBD1 agrees at 7 bases. The V gene's germline CDR1 is SGHTA and CDR2 FQGNSA. With 4 bases clipped from V and 10 bases from J, the junction kept 7 bases outside the gene matches. The CDR3 has 13 residues. CDR3 protein: CASSSDRTPEQFF. The CDR3 nucleotides are TGTGCCAGCAGCTCGGACAGGACCCCCGAGCAGTTCTTC.

Here the CDR3 DNA reads TGCAGCGTGGGAGCGGGAGGGTTTTCGTACGAGCAGTACTTC. Translating it yields CSVGAGGFSYEQYF. The chain employs TRBV29-1 and TRBJ2-7, with 10 bases aligning to TRBD2. The CDR3 is 14 amino acids. Germline V gene data show CDR1 as SQVTM and CDR2 as ANQGSEA. J gave up 4 bases and V 6 bases, and 9 bases lay outside the gene matches.

V gene TRBV10-3 combines with J gene TRBJ1-1, with a weak D call TRBD1 (5 bases). Germline loops: CDR1 ENHRY, CDR2 SYGVKD. The CDR3 contains 15 residues. Trimming pared 8 bases from V and 1 base from J, leaving 17 bases between. In nucleotides, the CDR3 is TGTGCCATCGGGGGGGAGACCGGGCCGAACACTGAAGCTTTCTTT. The encoded protein is CAIGGETGPNTEAFF.

The chain recombines TRBV10-3 with TRBJ2-7; D perhaps matches TRBD1 (6 bases). CDR1 is ENHRY and CDR2 is SYGVKD in the germline V gene. There are 17 residues in the CDR3. V lost 7 bases and J lost 8, with 30 bases in between. The CDR3 nucleotides read TGTGCCATCAAGGCTTCCCGGGACAAGGACCGACTGGGCAAGCAGTACTTC. Protein sequence: CAIKASRDKDRLGKQYF.

This rearrangement joins TRBV6-1 to TRBJ2-7; 9 bases fit TRBD2. The CDR3 runs 18 residues. Germline-derived CDR1 and CDR2 are MNHNS and SASEGT. V dropped 4 bases and J dropped 0; count of bases not matched to a gene: 13. Here the CDR3 DNA reads TGTGCCAGCAGTGTAACCGGAGCGGGGGGCCTGAGCTCCTACGAGCAGTACTTC. Its translation: CASSVTGAGGLSSYEQYF.

V gene TRBV28 combines with J gene TRBJ2-7; D perhaps matches TRBD1 (5 bases). Germline-derived CDR1 and CDR2 are MDHEN and SYDVKM. The germline V and J ends were trimmed by 3 bases and 0 bases, with 12 bases remaining between them. The CDR3 contains 15 residues. This CDR3 is CASSFAFDSSYEQYF. The CDR3 bases are TGTGCCAGCAGTTTCGCGTTCGACAGCTCCTACGAGCAGTACTTC.

The chain is built from TRBV30 and TRBJ1-2; weak D call: TRBD1 (5 bases). CDR1 GTSNPN and CDR2 SVGIG come from the germline V gene (reference sequence). V was shortened by 0 bases and J by 5 bases, with 10 bases between the two germline ends. CDR3 length: 13 amino acids. CDR3 nucleotides: TGTGCCTGGAGTGTATCAGGGTCGTATGGCTACACCTTC. Translated: CAWSVSGSYGYTF.

V gene TRBV14 combines with J gene TRBJ2-3, with D perhaps TRBD2 (5 bases). CDR1 and CDR2 from the germline V gene are SGHDN and FVKESK. V lost 1 base and J lost 4, with 18 bases in between. The CDR3 runs 17 residues. CDR3 in amino acids: CASSQGTVRLAADTQYF. The CDR3 bases are TGTGCCAGCAGCCAAGGGACTGTGAGGCTAGCAGCAGATACGCAGTATTTT. The full variable domain, with the rest looked up from reference TRBV14 and TRBJ2-3, is EAGVTQFPSHSVIEKGQTVTLRCDPISGHDNLYWYRRVMGKEIKFLLHFVKESKQDESGMPNNRFLAERTGGTYSTLKVQPAELEDSGVYFCASSQGTVRLAADTQYFGPGTRLTVL.

CDR3 protein: CASSPQDNEQFF. DNA for the CDR3: TGTGCCAGCAGCCCCCAGGACAATGAGCAGTTCTTC. The chain is built from TRBV13 and TRBJ2-1; unclear D gene. CDR1 is PRHDT, CDR2 FYEKMQ, per germline (reference sequence). The V and J ends lost 5 bases and 5 bases respectively, with 7 bases between them. There are 12 residues in the CDR3. The variable domain in full, completed from reference TRBV13 and TRBJ2-1, reads AAGVIQSPRHLIKEKRETATLKCYPIPRHDTVYWYQQGPGQDPQFLISFYEKMQSDKGSIPDRFSAQQFSDYHSELNMSSLELGDSALYFCASSPQDNEQFFGPGTRLTVL.

The J gene is TRBJ2-7, the V gene TRBV5-6; 8 positions agree with TRBD1. CDR1 and CDR2 from the germline V gene are SGHDT and YYEEEE. V was pared by 5 bases and J by 2 bases, with 9 bases of the junction left unmatched. This CDR3 is 15 amino acids long. The CDR3 DNA sequence: TGTGCCAGCAGATTGACAGGGGAAGTAACCTACGAGCAGTACTTC. It encodes CASRLTGEVTYEQYF.

The V call is TRBV7-2, the J call TRBJ2-4; 8 nucleotides match TRBD1. From germline, CDR1 is SGHTA and CDR2 FQGNSA. V lost 4 bases, J lost 7 bases, and 6 bases stayed unmatched. The CDR3 runs 14 residues. The CDR3 sequence is CASSSFGQGNIQYF. In nucleotides, the CDR3 is TGTGCCAGCAGCTCGTTCGGACAGGGTAACATTCAGTACTTC.

The chain has TRBV5-4 and TRBJ2-7; 8 bases line up with TRBD2. V was clipped by 0 bases and J by 1 base; unmatched bases: 6. Germline V gives CDR1 SGHNT, CDR2 YYREEE (reference sequence). CDR3 length: 16 amino acids. The CDR3 DNA sequence: TGTGCCAGCAGCTTGGTTGACGGACTAGCTTCCTACGAGCAGTACTTC. Translated, it gives CASSLVDGLASYEQYF.

The chain is built from TRBV21-1 and TRBJ1-2. TRBV21-1 is a pseudogene. The CDR3 consists of 11 residues. CDR3 in amino acids: CASSKGDGYTF. The CDR3 region has the DNA TGTGCCAGCAGCAAAGGAGATGGCTACACCTTC.

This chain links TRBV7-9 with TRBJ1-1, with 9 bases that match TRBD1. The ends lost 8 bases at V and 7 bases at J; junction bases unmatched: 2. There are 11 residues in the CDR3. Germline V lookup: CDR1 SEHNR, CDR2 FQNEAQ (reference sequence). As DNA, the CDR3 is TGTGCCAGCGGGGACAGGGTTGAAGCTTTCTTT. Translated: CASGDRVEAFF. The variable domain in full, with the rest retrieved from reference TRBV7-9 and TRBJ1-1, is DTGVSQNPRHKITKRGQNVTFRCDPISEHNRLYWYRQTLGQGPEFLTYFQNEAQLEKSRLLSDRFSAERPKGSFSTLEIQRTEQGDSAMYLCASGDRVEAFFGQGTRLTVV.

The V gene is TRBV2, the J gene TRBJ1-4; 8 bases are shared with TRBD1. The CDR3 is 13 residues long. V gave up 6 bases and J gave up 15 bases; unmatched junction bases: 12. The germline V gene has CDR1 SNHLY and CDR2 FYNNEI. The CDR3 nucleotides are TGTGCCAGCAGCACCGGGACAGGTAGAGTAGTGTTTTTT. It yields the protein CASSTGTGRVVFF. Looking up the rest from reference TRBV2 and TRBJ1-4 gives the full variable domain: EPEVTQTPSHQVTQMGQEVILRCVPISNHLYFYWYRQILGQKVEFLVSFYNNEISEKSEIFDDQFSVERPDGSNFTLKIRSTKLEDSAMYFCASSTGTGRVVFFGSGTQLSVL.

The chain uses TRBV5-1 and TRBJ2-7, with D maybe TRBD2 (5 bases). The V gene's germline CDR1 is SGHRS and CDR2 YFSETQ. This CDR3 contains 12 residues. Trimming removed 9 bases at V and 6 bases at J, with 16 bases between. This chain's CDR3 is CAIPGTASEQYF. The CDR3 DNA reads as TGCGCCATCCCGGGAACTGCCTCCGAGCAGTACTTC.